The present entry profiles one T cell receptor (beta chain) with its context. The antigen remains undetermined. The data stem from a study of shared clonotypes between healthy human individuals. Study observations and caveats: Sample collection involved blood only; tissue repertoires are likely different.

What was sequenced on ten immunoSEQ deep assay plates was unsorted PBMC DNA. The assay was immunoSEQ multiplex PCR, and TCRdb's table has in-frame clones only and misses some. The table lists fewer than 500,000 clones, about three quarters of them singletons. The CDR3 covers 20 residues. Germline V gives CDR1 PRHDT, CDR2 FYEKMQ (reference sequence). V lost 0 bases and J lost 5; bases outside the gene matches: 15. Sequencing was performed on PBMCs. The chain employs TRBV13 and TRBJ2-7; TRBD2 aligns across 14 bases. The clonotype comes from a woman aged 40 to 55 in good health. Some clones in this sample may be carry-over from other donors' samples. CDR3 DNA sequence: TGTGCCAGCAGCTTAGGCCTATCGACTAGCGGGAGGGTGATCGGCCACGAGCAGTACTTC. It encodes CASSLGLSTSGRVIGHEQYF.